One sample yielded the 32 T cell receptor beta chains listed below, sequenced in a study of cytomegalovirus exposure and HLA in healthy donors. The PCR used 60 Vbeta and 13 Jbeta primers. TCRdb's copy holds only in-frame clones and misses some; the assay was immunoSEQ multiplex PCR. The table records about 280,000 clones, approximately 90% of them present only once. The sample comprised PBMCs. The receptors were sampled from a woman aged 18-29 years in good health and CMV-seronegative.

The chain couples TRBV27 to TRBJ1-4; D remains unclear. The CDR3 length is 15 residues. V shed 5 bases and J shed 7 bases, with 17 bases lying between them. Per germline, CDR1 MNHEY and CDR2 SMNVEV (reference sequence). For the CDR3, the DNA is TGTGCCAGCAGTCCCTCACCCCTAGTGGGTGAAAAACTGTTTTTT. Amino acid sequence: CASSPSPLVGEKLFF.

The chain links TRBV7-9 to TRBJ2-1, with D uncertain. The germline V gene has CDR1 SEHNR and CDR2 FQNEAQ (reference sequence). This CDR3 contains 11 residues. V lost 2 bases and J 10 bases, leaving 6 bases between the germline ends. DNA of the CDR3: TGTGCCAGCAGCTTATCTCAGGAGCAGTTCTTC. Amino acid sequence: CASSLSQEQFF.

The chain uses TRBV10-1 and TRBJ1-1; 7 bases map to TRBD1. V shed 7 bases and J 8 bases; nucleotides not matched to a gene: 13. This CDR3 is built from 14 residues. CDR1 WNHNN and CDR2 SYGVQD come from the germline V gene (reference sequence). This chain's CDR3 is CASTEGTGAGEAFF. The CDR3, as DNA: TGCGCCAGCACCGAGGGAACAGGGGCAGGAGAAGCTTTCTTT.

This rearrangement joins TRBV11-2 to TRBJ1-2, with D unclear. V was pared by 4 bases and J by 2 bases, with 17 bases between. This CDR3 region has 16 residues. Per germline, CDR1 SGHAT and CDR2 FQNNGV. For the CDR3, the DNA is TGTGCCAGCAGCTCGATCCGGGGTACGAAGAACTATGGCTACACCTTC. Translated, it gives CASSSIRGTKNYGYTF.

The chain uses TRBV29-1 and TRBJ2-1, with a weak D call TRBD1 (6 bases). Germline CDR1 and CDR2: SQVTM and ANQGSEA. The CDR3 runs 15 residues. Trimming cost V 3 bases and J 10 bases, with 22 bases left between them. CDR3 nucleotides: TGCAGCGTTGAGAAACCGTCGAGGGACCAGGGGGAGCAGTTCTTC. This translates into CSVEKPSRDQGEQFF.

The chain carries TRBV7-9 and TRBJ1-4, with 9 bases lining up with TRBD1. V was pared by 5 bases and J by 8 bases, with 9 bases of the junction left unmatched. Germline V gives CDR1 SEHNR, CDR2 FQNEAQ (reference sequence). The CDR3 is made up of 15 amino acids. CDR3 sequence (DNA): TGTGCCAGCAGCGAACCACAGGGGGCGGAAGAAAAACTGTTTTTT. Its protein product is CASSEPQGAEEKLFF.

The rearrangement uses TRBV6-4 and TRBJ1-2, with 9 nucleotides matching TRBD1. V shed 5 bases, J shed 7 bases, and the junction held 8 bases outside the gene matches. The CDR3 runs 14 residues. The germline gives CDR1 MRHNA, CDR2 SNTAGT. The CDR3 nucleotides are TGTGCCAGCAGTCCCGGGACAGGGAACGGTGGCTACACCTTC. Protein: CASSPGTGNGGYTF.

This clone was seen only once. The V call is TRBV27, the J call TRBJ1-6, with 8 nucleotides matching TRBD1. V lost 6 bases to trimming and J lost 16 bases; unmatched junction nucleotides: 14. Germline CDR1 is MNHEY and CDR2 is SMNVEV (reference sequence). This CDR3 contains 14 residues. CDR3 loop: CASSRPLTGALLHF. In nucleotides, the CDR3 is TGTGCCAGCAGCCGACCCCTGACAGGGGCCTTACTCCACTTT.

V gene TRBV7-3 combines with J gene TRBJ2-1; 9 bases map to TRBD1. The germline V gene has CDR1 SGHTA and CDR2 FQGTGA. Trimming at V came to 5 bases and at J to 9 bases, leaving 8 bases not matched to a gene. CDR3 size: 14 residues. The CDR3 DNA reads as TGTGCCAGCAGCCCGACAGGGGGTTTAGGTGAGCAGTTCTTC. This gives the protein CASSPTGGLGEQFF.

The rearrangement joins TRBV18 to TRBJ1-1, with unresolved D. From germline, CDR1 is KGHSH and CDR2 LQKENI. The ends were cut back, 2 bases at V and 1 base at J, with 5 bases in the middle. CDR3 size: 13 residues. CDR3 loop: CASSPKQNTEAFF. The CDR3 DNA reads as TGTGCCAGCTCACCAAAACAGAACACTGAAGCTTTCTTT.

This chain connects TRBV5-6 to TRBJ1-2; a weak D match, TRBD1 (6 bases). Germline assignment: CDR1 SGHDT and CDR2 YYEEEE. The CDR3 consists of 17 residues. The germline V and J ends were trimmed by 4 bases and 3 bases, with 22 bases remaining between them. Here the CDR3 DNA reads TGTGCCAGCAGCACATTCCTCAGCGGGGGGCCTTACTATGGCTACACCTTC. Protein product: CASSTFLSGGPYYGYTF.

This clone was picked up one time. V and J are TRBV2 and TRBJ1-2, with 7 bases that match TRBD1. Germline lookup yields CDR1 SNHLY and CDR2 FYNNEI. CDR3 length: 13 residues. After removal of 6 bases from V and 6 bases from J, the junction contained 7 bases not matched to a gene. CDR3 in DNA: TGTGCCAGCAGAGTCCGGCAGGGGGATGGCTACACCTTC. Translation gives CASRVRQGDGYTF.

This sequence joins TRBV5-4 and TRBJ2-7; 11 nucleotides agree with TRBD1. The V segment lost 4 bases and the J segment 1 base; nucleotides outside the gene matches: 10. Germline CDR1 is SGHNT and CDR2 is YYREEE (reference sequence). CDR3 size: 17 residues. CDR3 sequence reads: CASSPTTGTGGSYEQYF. The CDR3 nucleotides read TGTGCCAGCAGCCCGACAACCGGGACAGGGGGTTCCTACGAGCAGTACTTC. Filled out from reference TRBV5-4 and TRBJ2-7, the complete variable domain reads ETGVTQSPTHLIKTRGQQVTLRCSSQSGHNTVSWYQQALGQGPQFIFQYYREEENGRGNFPPRFSGLQFPNYSSELNVNALELDDSALYLCASSPTTGTGGSYEQYFGPGTRLTVT.

This chain connects TRBV19 to TRBJ2-1; D gene unclear. Per germline, CDR1 LNHDA and CDR2 SQIVND (reference sequence). The V end was cut by 3 bases, the J end by 0 bases, with 6 bases between. CDR3 length: 14 amino acids. The CDR3 bases are TGTGCCAGTAGTATGTTCCTCTCCTACAATGAGCAGTTCTTC. This encodes CASSMFLSYNEQFF.

This sequence joins TRBV11-3 and TRBJ2-1; 7 nucleotides line up with TRBD2. The CDR3 totals 16 residues. The V gene end was trimmed by 3 bases and the J gene end by 2 bases; junction bases not matched to a gene: 7. Germline loops: CDR1 SGHNT, CDR2 YENEEA. CDR3 DNA: TGTGCCAGCAGCTTTACGGCGGGGGACCCCTACAATGAGCAGTTCTTC. Translation: CASSFTAGDPYNEQFF.

The chain links TRBV7-8 to TRBJ1-2; 7 bases are shared with TRBD1. The germline V gene has CDR1 SGHVS and CDR2 FQNEAQ. The V and J ends lost 2 bases and 6 bases, in that order; junction bases with no gene match: 9. The CDR3 is made up of 15 amino acids. The DNA for the CDR3 is TGTGCCAGCAGCTTAAGGACAGGAAGCTTCGATGGCTACACCTTC. This codes for CASSLRTGSFDGYTF.

The chain links TRBV5-4 to TRBJ2-1, with TRBD2 as a possible D gene (7 bases). V was clipped by 4 bases and J by 7 bases, with 15 bases between them. The length of the CDR3 is 14 residues. CDR1 and CDR2 (germline): SGHNT, YYREEE (reference sequence). CDR3 sequence (DNA): TGTGCCAGCAGCGGGCCGGGGGGCGGGAATGAGCAGTTCTTC. Its protein is CASSGPGGGNEQFF. The whole variable domain, filled in from reference TRBV5-4 and TRBJ2-1, reads ETGVTQSPTHLIKTRGQQVTLRCSSQSGHNTVSWYQQALGQGPQFIFQYYREEENGRGNFPPRFSGLQFPNYSSELNVNALELDDSALYLCASSGPGGGNEQFFGPGTRLTVL.

This chain joins TRBV4-1 and TRBJ2-7; 8 bases agree with TRBD2. The V gene end was trimmed by 4 bases and the J gene end by 2 bases; junction bases not matched to a gene: 16. The germline CDR1 and CDR2 sequences are MGHRA and YSYEKL. This CDR3 spans 18 amino acids. The CDR3 DNA sequence: TGCGCCAGCAGCCCCGCGGCCGGAGGAAGCGGGGGAACCTACGAGCAGTACTTC. It specifies CASSPAAGGSGGTYEQYF.

This clone has just one count. CDR3 residues: CASSYKDRGDYGYTF. The CDR3, as DNA: TGTGCCAGCAGTTACAAGGACAGGGGCGACTATGGCTACACCTTC. The V and J genes are TRBV6-5 and TRBJ1-2, with 9 bases fitting TRBD1. Germline CDR1 is MNHEY and CDR2 is SVGAGI. Unmatched junction bases numbered 4, after V lost 2 bases and J lost 3 bases. The CDR3 consists of 15 residues.

CDR3: CASSPSGGHYNEQFF. The CDR3 DNA follows: TGTGCCAGTAGTCCCAGCGGGGGCCATTACAATGAGCAGTTCTTC. The chain links TRBV19 to TRBJ2-1; 8 bases match TRBD2. The junction had 7 bases not matched to a gene; V was cut back by 5 bases and J by 4 bases. This CDR3 is built from 15 residues. Germline lookup yields CDR1 LNHDA and CDR2 SQIVND (reference sequence).

V gene TRBV9 combines with J gene TRBJ2-1; TRBD2 matches 8 bases. With 4 bases clipped from V and 1 base from J, the junction kept 4 bases outside the gene matches. The CDR3 is made up of 15 amino acids. The V gene's germline CDR1 is SGDLS and CDR2 YYNGEE. CDR3 sequence: CASSTSSGSYNEQFF. The CDR3 DNA reads as TGTGCCAGCAGCACATCTAGCGGGTCCTACAATGAGCAGTTCTTC.

The chain uses TRBV2 and TRBJ2-5; 13 nucleotides line up with TRBD2. The CDR3 totals 16 residues. In germline, CDR1 is SNHLY, CDR2 FYNNEI. V lost 8 bases and J lost 2; bases outside the gene matches: 8. CDR3 nucleotide sequence: TGTGCCAGCCAAAGGCGGACTAGCGGGGGACAAGAGACCCAGTACTTC. This gives the protein CASQRRTSGGQETQYF.

The chain is built from TRBV7-6 and TRBJ2-1; 7 bases line up with TRBD2. Germline assignment: CDR1 SGHVS and CDR2 FNYEAQ. The CDR3 is 15 amino acids. With V trimmed by 5 bases and J by 6 bases, 10 bases remained unmatched. CDR3 amino acids: CASSLTVGGANEQFF. The CDR3 DNA sequence: TGTGCCAGCAGCCTTACGGTGGGAGGGGCCAATGAGCAGTTCTTC. Using reference TRBV7-6 and TRBJ2-1 for the parts outside the CDR3, the full variable domain is GAGVSQSPRYKVTKRGQDVALRCDPISGHVSLYWYRQALGQGPEFLTYFNYEAQQDKSGLPNDRFSAERPEGSISTLTIQRTEQRDSAMYRCASSLTVGGANEQFFGPGTRLTVL.

The rearrangement joins TRBV5-4 to TRBJ1-1; TRBD1 is a possible D gene (6 bases). The ends were cut back, 0 bases at V and 6 bases at J, with 15 bases in the middle. There are 15 residues in the CDR3. Germline CDR1 and CDR2: SGHNT and YYREEE (reference sequence). This CDR3 reads CASSLGSGEWAEAFF. DNA of the CDR3: TGTGCCAGCAGCTTGGGGTCAGGGGAATGGGCTGAAGCTTTCTTT.

This rearrangement joins TRBV2 to TRBJ2-2; the match to TRBD2 covers 7 bases. J gave up 1 base and V 2 bases, and 1 base lay outside the gene matches. Germline CDR1 SNHLY, CDR2 FYNNEI. The CDR3 length is 15 residues. CDR3 nucleotides: TGTGCCAGCAGTGAACCGGGAGGGAACACCGGGGAGCTGTTTTTT. This sequence encodes CASSEPGGNTGELFF.

V and J are TRBV27 and TRBJ2-1; TRBD2 is a possible D gene (5 bases). The ends were cut back, 6 bases at V and 0 bases at J, with 15 bases in the middle. The CDR3 runs 16 residues. Per germline, CDR1 MNHEY and CDR2 SMNVEV (reference sequence). The chain's CDR3 is CASSPLGESSYNEQFF. The CDR3 nucleotides are TGTGCCAGCAGCCCCCTCGGGGAGAGCTCCTACAATGAGCAGTTCTTC.

J is TRBJ1-2 and V is TRBV5-4; weak D call: TRBD1 (6 bases). CDR1 is SGHNT and CDR2 is YYREEE in the germline V gene (reference sequence). CDR3 length equals 14 residues. Between the trimmed V and J ends, which lost 5 bases and 8 bases, there was a span of 19 bases. CDR3 sequence: CASRGQPTMEGYTF. In DNA, the CDR3 is TGTGCCAGCAGAGGACAGCCGACTATGGAGGGCTACACCTTC.

The chain carries TRBV21-1 and TRBJ2-7; TRBD2 was called by the table and not checked on the DNA. TRBV21-1 is a listed pseudogene. This CDR3 is 12 amino acids long. CDR3 in DNA: TGTGCCAGCAGCAGGAGGGCGGAAGAGCAGTACTTC. Protein: CASSRRAEEQYF.

V and J are TRBV5-6 and TRBJ1-1, with D possibly being TRBD1 (6 bases). CDR3 size: 16 residues. Looked up from germline, CDR1 is SGHDT and CDR2 is YYEEEE. V lost 0 bases and J 0 bases, leaving 12 bases between the germline ends. As DNA, the CDR3 is TGTGCCAGCAGCTTGGGGTACAGGGTCCTGAACACTGAAGCTTTCTTT. Its translation is CASSLGYRVLNTEAFF.

This clone was picked up one time. Its ends do not fully match the called genes, so a read error is possible. The CDR3 DNA reads as TGTTCCAGCAGTTTGGTCCCTAACGGAGCTTTCTTT. This gives the protein CSSSLVPNGAFF. The chain employs TRBV7-9 and TRBJ1-1, with D hard to call. This CDR3 comprises 12 residues. CDR1 is SEHNR, CDR2 FQNEAQ, per germline (reference sequence).

V is TRBV25-1 and J is TRBJ2-7, with a tentative D call TRBD2 (5 bases). The CDR3 loop spans 15 amino acids. V lost 4 bases to trimming and J lost 6 bases, with 19 bases between them. CDR1 is MGHDK and CDR2 is SYGVNS in the germline V gene. CDR3 region: CASSALDRIEGEQYF. The CDR3 DNA follows: TGTGCCAGCAGTGCCCTGGACCGGATTGAGGGCGAGCAGTACTTC.

Written as DNA, the CDR3 is TGTGCCAGCAGCCCACGCCGGGACAGTCCCCACGAGCAGTACTTC. Its protein product is CASSPRRDSPHEQYF. The J gene is TRBJ2-7, the V gene TRBV7-8; 7 bases agree with TRBD1. The J segment lost 5 bases and the V segment lost 5 bases, leaving 12 bases of the junction unmatched. Germline CDR1 is SGHVS and CDR2 is FQNEAQ. CDR3 length: 15 residues.